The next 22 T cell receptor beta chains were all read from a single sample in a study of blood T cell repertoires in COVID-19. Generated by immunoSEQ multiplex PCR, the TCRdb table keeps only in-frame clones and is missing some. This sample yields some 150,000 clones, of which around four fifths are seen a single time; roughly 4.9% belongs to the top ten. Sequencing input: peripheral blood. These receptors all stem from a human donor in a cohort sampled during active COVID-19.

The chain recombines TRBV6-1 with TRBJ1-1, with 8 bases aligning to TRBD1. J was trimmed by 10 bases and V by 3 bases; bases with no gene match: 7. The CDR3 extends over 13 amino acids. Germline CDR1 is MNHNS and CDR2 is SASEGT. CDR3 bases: TGTGCCAGCAGTGACCTCGACAGGGGTTCAGCTTTCTTT. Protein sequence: CASSDLDRGSAFF.

As DNA, the CDR3 is TGCAGCGCGGGTGCGGCGGGAGATAACATTCAGTACTTC. Protein sequence: CSAGAAGDNIQYF. The chain combines TRBV29-1 with TRBJ2-4, with 7 nucleotides matching TRBD2. The CDR3 sequence is 13 residues long. Germline values: CDR1 SQVTM, CDR2 ANQGSEA. V trimming: 7 bases; J trimming: 7 bases; junction bases outside the gene matches: 10.

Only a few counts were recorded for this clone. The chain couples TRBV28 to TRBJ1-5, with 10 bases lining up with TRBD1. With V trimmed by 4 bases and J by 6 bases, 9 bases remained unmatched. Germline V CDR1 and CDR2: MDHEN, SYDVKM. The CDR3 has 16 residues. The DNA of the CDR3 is TGTGCCAGCAGTTCACCGGGACAGGGGTTCTTTCAGCCCCAGCATTTT. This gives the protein CASSSPGQGFFQPQHF.

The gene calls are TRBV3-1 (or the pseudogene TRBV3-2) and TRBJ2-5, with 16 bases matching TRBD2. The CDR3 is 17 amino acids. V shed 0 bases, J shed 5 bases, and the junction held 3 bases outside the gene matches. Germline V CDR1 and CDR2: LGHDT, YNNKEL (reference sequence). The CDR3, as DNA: TGTGCCAGCAGCCAAGATGGGACTAGCGGGAGGGCCGAGACCCAGTACTTC. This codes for CASSQDGTSGRAETQYF.

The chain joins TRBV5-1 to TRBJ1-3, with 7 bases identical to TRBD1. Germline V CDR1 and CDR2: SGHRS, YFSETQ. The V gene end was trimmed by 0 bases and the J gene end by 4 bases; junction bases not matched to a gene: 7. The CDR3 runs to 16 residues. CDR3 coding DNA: TGCGCCAGCAGCTTGGAAGGGGGCACGTCAGGAAACACCATATATTTT. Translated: CASSLEGGTSGNTIYF.

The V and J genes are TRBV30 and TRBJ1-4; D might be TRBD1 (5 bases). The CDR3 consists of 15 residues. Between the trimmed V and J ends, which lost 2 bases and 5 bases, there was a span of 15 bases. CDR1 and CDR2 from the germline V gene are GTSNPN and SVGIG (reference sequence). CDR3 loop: CAWSQLLGRNEKLFF. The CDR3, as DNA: TGTGCCTGGAGTCAGCTTTTGGGGCGAAATGAAAAACTGTTTTTT.

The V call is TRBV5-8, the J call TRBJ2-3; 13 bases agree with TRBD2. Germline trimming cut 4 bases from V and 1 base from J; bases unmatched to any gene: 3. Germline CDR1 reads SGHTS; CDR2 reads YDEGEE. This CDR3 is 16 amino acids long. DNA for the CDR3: TGTGCCAGCAGCCCTGGGACTAGCGGGGGCACAGATACGCAGTATTTT. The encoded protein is CASSPGTSGGTDTQYF.

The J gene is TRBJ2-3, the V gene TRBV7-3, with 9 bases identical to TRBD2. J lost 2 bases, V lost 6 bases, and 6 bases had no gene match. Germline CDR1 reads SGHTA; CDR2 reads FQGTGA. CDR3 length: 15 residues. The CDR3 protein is CASSWGLANTDTQYF. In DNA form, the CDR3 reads TGTGCCAGCAGTTGGGGACTAGCAAACACAGATACGCAGTATTTT.

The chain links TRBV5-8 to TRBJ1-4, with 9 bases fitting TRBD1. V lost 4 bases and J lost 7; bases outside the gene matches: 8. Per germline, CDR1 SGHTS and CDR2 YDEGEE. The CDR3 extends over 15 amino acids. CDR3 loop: CASSPGQGGGEKLFF. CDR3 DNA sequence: TGTGCCAGCAGCCCGGGACAGGGCGGAGGTGAAAAACTGTTTTTT.

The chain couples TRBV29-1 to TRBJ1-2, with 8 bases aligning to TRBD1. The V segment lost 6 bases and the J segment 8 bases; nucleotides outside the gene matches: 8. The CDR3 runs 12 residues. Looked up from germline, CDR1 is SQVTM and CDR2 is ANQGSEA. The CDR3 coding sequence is TGCAGCGTCGCGACAGGGGCCGGCGGCTACACCTTC. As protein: CSVATGAGGYTF.

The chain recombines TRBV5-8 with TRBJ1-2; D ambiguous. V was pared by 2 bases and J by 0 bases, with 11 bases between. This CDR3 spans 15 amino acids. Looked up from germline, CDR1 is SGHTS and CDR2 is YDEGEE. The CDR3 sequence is CASSLDELANYGYTF. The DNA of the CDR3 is TGTGCCAGCAGCTTAGATGAGTTAGCTAACTATGGCTACACCTTC.

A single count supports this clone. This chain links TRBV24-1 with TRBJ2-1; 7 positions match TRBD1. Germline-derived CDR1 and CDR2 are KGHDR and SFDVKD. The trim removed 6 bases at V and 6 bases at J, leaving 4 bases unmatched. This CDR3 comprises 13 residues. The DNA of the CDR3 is TGTGCCACCAGTCGACAGGGTGTCAATGAGCAGTTCTTC. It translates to CATSRQGVNEQFF.

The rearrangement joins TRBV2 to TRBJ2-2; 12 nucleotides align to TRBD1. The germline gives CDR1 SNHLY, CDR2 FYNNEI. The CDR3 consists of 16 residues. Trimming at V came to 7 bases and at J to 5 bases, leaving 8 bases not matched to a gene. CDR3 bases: TGTGCCAGCAACCTCCGGGACAGGGGGCAGACCGGGGAGCTGTTTTTT. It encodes CASNLRDRGQTGELFF.

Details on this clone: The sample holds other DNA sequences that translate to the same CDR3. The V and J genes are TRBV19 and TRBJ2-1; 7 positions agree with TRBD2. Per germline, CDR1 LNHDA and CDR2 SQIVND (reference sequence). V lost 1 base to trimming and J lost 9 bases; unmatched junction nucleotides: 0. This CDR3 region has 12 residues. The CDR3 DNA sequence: TGTGCCAGTAGTATAGGGGGGGGTGAGCAGTTCTTC. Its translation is CASSIGGGEQFF.

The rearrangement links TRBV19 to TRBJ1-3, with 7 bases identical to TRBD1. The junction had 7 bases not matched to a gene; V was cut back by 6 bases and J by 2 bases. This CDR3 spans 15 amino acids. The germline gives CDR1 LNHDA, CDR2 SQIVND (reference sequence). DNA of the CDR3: TGTGCCAGTAGGTGGACAGGCCTAACTGGAAACACCATATATTTT. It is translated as CASRWTGLTGNTIYF. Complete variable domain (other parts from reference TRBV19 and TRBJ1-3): DGGITQSPKYLFRKEGQNVTLSCEQNLNHDAMYWYRQDPGQGLRLIYYSQIVNDFQKGDIAEGYSVSREKKESFPLTVTSAQKNPTAFYLCASRWTGLTGNTIYFGEGSWLTVV.

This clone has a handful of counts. In DNA form, the CDR3 reads TGTGCCAGCAGCGTAGGAGGGACAGGGAGTCCTAATGAAAAACTGTTTTTT. Translated: CASSVGGTGSPNEKLFF. The V gene is TRBV9, the J gene TRBJ1-4, with TRBD1 matching over 9 bases. The CDR3 contains 17 residues. With V trimmed by 0 bases and J by 3 bases, 6 bases remained unmatched. Germline V gene sequence: CDR1 SGDLS, CDR2 YYNGEE.

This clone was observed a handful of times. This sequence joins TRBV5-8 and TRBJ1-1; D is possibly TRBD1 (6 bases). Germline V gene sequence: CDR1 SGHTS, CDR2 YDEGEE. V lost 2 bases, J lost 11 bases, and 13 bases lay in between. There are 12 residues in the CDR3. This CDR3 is CASSFEGEVAFF. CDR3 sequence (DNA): TGTGCCAGCAGCTTCGAGGGGGAAGTCGCTTTCTTT.

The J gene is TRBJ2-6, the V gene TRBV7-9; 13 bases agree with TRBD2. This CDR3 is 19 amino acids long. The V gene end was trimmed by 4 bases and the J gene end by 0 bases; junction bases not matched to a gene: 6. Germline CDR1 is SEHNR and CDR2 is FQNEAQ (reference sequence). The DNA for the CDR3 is TGTGCCAGCAGCTATAGACTAGCGGGGGGCCACTCTGGGGCCAACGTCCTGACTTTC. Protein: CASSYRLAGGHSGANVLTF.

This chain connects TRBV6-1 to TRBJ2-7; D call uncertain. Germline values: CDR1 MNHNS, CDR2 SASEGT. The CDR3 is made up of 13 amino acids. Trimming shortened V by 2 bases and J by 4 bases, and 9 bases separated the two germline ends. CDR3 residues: CASSERVRYEQYV. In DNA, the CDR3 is TGTGCCAGCAGTGAACGGGTTCGATACGAGCAGTACGTC.

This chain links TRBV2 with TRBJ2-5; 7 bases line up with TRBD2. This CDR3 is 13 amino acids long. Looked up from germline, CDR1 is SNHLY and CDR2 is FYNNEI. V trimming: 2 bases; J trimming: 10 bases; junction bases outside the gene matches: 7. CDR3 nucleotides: TGTGCCAGCAGTGAACTGGGGAGGGGTAGCCAGTACTTC. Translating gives CASSELGRGSQYF.

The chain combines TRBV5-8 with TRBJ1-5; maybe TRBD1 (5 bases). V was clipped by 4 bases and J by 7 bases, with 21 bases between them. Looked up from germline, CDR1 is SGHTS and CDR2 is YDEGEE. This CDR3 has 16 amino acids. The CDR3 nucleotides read TGTGCCAGCAGCCCAAGATATCGACAGTTCGGGCAGCCCCAGCATTTT. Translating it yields CASSPRYRQFGQPQHF.

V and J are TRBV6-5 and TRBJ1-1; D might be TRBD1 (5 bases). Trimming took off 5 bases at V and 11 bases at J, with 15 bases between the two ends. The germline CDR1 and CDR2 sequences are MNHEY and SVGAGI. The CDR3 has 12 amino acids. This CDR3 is CASSKRQPTAFF. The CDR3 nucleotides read TGTGCCAGCAGTAAGCGACAGCCTACCGCTTTCTTT.